The entry below describes one T cell receptor beta chain. Its specificity is not known. The CDR3 totals 17 residues. V lost 1 base, J lost 1 base, and 7 bases stayed unmatched. The V gene's germline CDR1 is SEHNR and CDR2 FQNEAQ (reference sequence). This record belongs to a study of T cells in localized non-small cell lung cancer. Study results and limitations: Longer overall survival accompanied higher blood T cell density. Uninvolved adjacent lung showed higher T cell clonality than tumor.

Libraries were prepared by immunoSEQ multiplex PCR; TCRdb keeps only in-frame clonotypes and omits some of them. This sample carries tens of thousands of clones, almost 85% of them seen once, and the ten largest clones take over 2.5%. The source was peripheral blood, collected before any cancer treatment. The clonotype originates from a man aged 40-75 years with stage I lung adenocarcinoma. The chain carries TRBV7-9 and TRBJ2-5; 9 nucleotides agree with TRBD2. CDR3 in amino acids: CASSLGRTSVTQETQYF. DNA for the CDR3: TGTGCCAGCAGCTTAGGCCGGACTAGCGTTACCCAAGAGACCCAGTACTTC.